A selection of T cell receptor beta chains follows, all from one sample in a study of identical twins. TCRdb re-analysed the 5' RACE reads in MiXCR, keeping a single row per CDR3 protein. The sample contains 750,000 to 950,000 distinct CDR3 sequences, around an eighth of which appear only once. This same sample was also part of a study on yellow fever vaccine responses in identical twins.

The sequenced sample consisted of PBMCs. The receptors shown here come from a woman aged 18-29 years in good health. CDR3s include the opening cysteine and the closing phenylalanine or tryptophan. Fields, in order: J gene, clone size, D gene, V gene, CDR3 protein, CDR3 DNA. The D gene is left open where the match is weak. Size is stated for part of the rows, as once, few or many counts, or as a class when the clone is expanded.

j_gene: TRBJ2-5; abundance: -; d_gene: TRBD2; v_gene: TRBV2; CDR3aa: CASSGLAGSFGGETQYF; CDR3nt: TGTGCCAGCAGTGGCCTAGCGGGGTCATTCGGGGGGGAGACCCAGTACTTC
j_gene: TRBJ1-1; abundance: few; d_gene: -; v_gene: TRBV10-3; CDR3aa: CAISTRDTEAFF; CDR3nt: TGTGCCATCAGTACTCGGGACACTGAAGCTTTCTTT
j_gene: TRBJ2-5; abundance: few; d_gene: TRBD1; v_gene: TRBV28; CDR3aa: CASSLRWDRVPETQYF; CDR3nt: TGTGCCAGCAGTTTACGATGGGACAGGGTGCCAGAGACCCAGTACTTC
j_gene: TRBJ2-7; abundance: many; d_gene: TRBD1; v_gene: TRBV10-3; CDR3aa: CAIKSGTGAGEQYF; CDR3nt: TGTGCCATCAAGTCCGGGACAGGGGCAGGGGAGCAGTACTTC
j_gene: TRBJ2-3; abundance: -; d_gene: TRBD2; v_gene: TRBV20-1; CDR3aa: CSAPKPLADPRDTQYF; CDR3nt: TGCAGTGCCCCGAAGCCACTAGCGGACCCGAGGGATACGCAGTATTTT
j_gene: TRBJ2-3; abundance: -; d_gene: -; v_gene: TRBV9; CDR3aa: CASSLRTDRTDTQYF; CDR3nt: TGTGCCAGCAGCTTGAGGACAGACCGCACAGATACGCAGTATTTT
j_gene: TRBJ2-7; abundance: few; d_gene: TRBD1; v_gene: TRBV27; CDR3aa: CASSLLGQGSYEQYF; CDR3nt: TGTGCCAGCAGTTTATTAGGACAGGGCTCCTACGAGCAGTACTTC
j_gene: TRBJ1-5; abundance: few; d_gene: -; v_gene: TRBV7-2; CDR3aa: CASSLWAGVANQPQHF; CDR3nt: TGTGCCAGCAGCTTATGGGCCGGGGTTGCCAATCAGCCCCAGCATTTT
j_gene: TRBJ2-1; abundance: -; d_gene: TRBD2; v_gene: TRBV7-9; CDR3aa: CASRPPGLAGVHEQFF; CDR3nt: TGTGCCAGCAGACCCCCGGGACTAGCGGGAGTTCATGAGCAGTTCTTC
j_gene: TRBJ1-5; abundance: few; d_gene: -; v_gene: TRBV12-1; CDR3aa: CASSFAFGNQPQHF; CDR3nt: -
j_gene: TRBJ2-5; abundance: few; d_gene: TRBD1; v_gene: TRBV2; CDR3aa: CASSVDRDETQYF; CDR3nt: TGTGCCAGCAGTGTCGACAGGGATGAGACCCAGTACTTC
j_gene: TRBJ2-1; abundance: -; d_gene: -; v_gene: TRBV13; CDR3aa: CASSGELDLYSEQFF; CDR3nt: TGTGCCAGCAGCGGAGAACTAGATCTTTACTCTGAGCAGTTCTTC
j_gene: TRBJ1-5; abundance: few; d_gene: TRBD1; v_gene: TRBV28; CDR3aa: CASRQGAGSQPQHF; CDR3nt: TGTGCCAGCAGACAGGGGGCTGGGAGTCAGCCCCAGCATTTT
j_gene: TRBJ1-5; abundance: few; d_gene: TRBD1; v_gene: TRBV15; CDR3aa: CATSSQFVRDRVGSNQPQHF; CDR3nt: TGTGCCACCAGCAGCCAATTCGTCCGGGACAGGGTGGGCAGCAATCAGCCCCAGCATTTT
j_gene: TRBJ2-3; abundance: many; d_gene: TRBD2; v_gene: TRBV12-3/TRBV12-4; CDR3aa: CASRRLASDTQYF; CDR3nt: TGTGCCAGCAGGCGACTAGCATCAGATACGCAGTATTTT
j_gene: TRBJ2-1; abundance: -; d_gene: -; v_gene: TRBV27; CDR3aa: CATERLGLGCNEQFF; CDR3nt: TGTGCCACCGAGCGCCTGGGACTTGGATGCAATGAGCAGTTCTTC
j_gene: TRBJ2-5; abundance: -; d_gene: TRBD2; v_gene: TRBV5-1; CDR3aa: CASSLPGLAGARETQYF; CDR3nt: TGCGCCAGCAGCTTGCCGGGACTAGCGGGAGCGAGGGAGACCCAGTACTTC